This entry lists 17 T cell receptor beta chains sequenced from one sample in a study of CD4 T cells in relation to SARS-CoV-2 and coronaviruses. Data came from immunoSEQ multiplex PCR; TCRdb stores just in-frame clones and leaves some out. The data hold around 22,000 clones, with around 77% observed a single time. Unexposed donor CD4+ T cells date from 2011-2018, before the COVID-19 pandemic. After approximately 10 days of culture, CD4+ T cells were isolated. No antigen is known for these receptors. Sample: CD4+ T cells from PBMCs, cultured in vitro. All receptors come from a human donor in good health.

The gene calls are TRBV7-3 and TRBJ2-2, with 7 bases lining up with TRBD2. The J segment lost 5 bases and the V segment lost 3 bases, leaving 9 bases of the junction unmatched. This CDR3 is 16 amino acids long. Germline loops: CDR1 SGHTA, CDR2 FQGTGA. The DNA of the CDR3 is TGTGCCAGCAGCTTGGCCGGGACTACCTTAACCGGGGAGCTGTTTTTT. Protein sequence: CASSLAGTTLTGELFF.

A few counts support this clone. The chain is built from TRBV1 and TRBJ2-1; the DNA was not compared with TRBD2, the D call given in the table. TRBV1 is recorded as a pseudogene. The CDR3 loop spans 15 amino acids. The CDR3 protein is CTSSPAKTSRDEQFF. CDR3 coding DNA: TGCACCAGCAGCCCCGCGAAGACTAGCCGGGATGAGCAGTTCTTC.

The V call is TRBV24-1, the J call TRBJ2-1; 14 bases line up with TRBD2. Germline loops: CDR1 KGHDR, CDR2 SFDVKD. Trimming at V came to 4 bases and at J to 7 bases, leaving 11 bases not matched to a gene. The CDR3 contains 18 residues. In DNA, the CDR3 is TGTGCCACCAGTGACATGGGACTAGCGGGAGAGTCTAGTAATGAGCAGTTCTTC. It yields the protein CATSDMGLAGESSNEQFF.

The rearrangement uses TRBV28 and TRBJ1-2; D gene uncertain. The germline gives CDR1 MDHEN, CDR2 SYDVKM. The CDR3 runs to 15 residues. V lost 1 base and J lost 7, with 16 bases in between. The CDR3 loop is CASSLSDITGFGYTF. CDR3 DNA sequence: TGTGCCAGCAGTTTATCCGACATCACGGGGTTTGGCTACACCTTC.

V is TRBV19 and J is TRBJ1-2; D unresolved. CDR1 and CDR2 from the germline V gene are LNHDA and SQIVND (reference sequence). V lost 9 bases and J lost 4, with 15 bases in between. The CDR3 has 13 amino acids. The CDR3 reads CASRDGRFYGYTF. DNA for the CDR3: TGTGCCAGCCGAGATGGACGGTTCTATGGCTACACCTTC.

The chain uses TRBV3-1 (or the pseudogene TRBV3-2) and TRBJ2-7, with TRBD2 as a possible D gene (5 bases). Trimming removed 0 bases from V and 7 bases from J, with 19 bases in between. CDR1 is LGHDT, CDR2 YNNKEL, per germline (reference sequence). This CDR3 spans 16 amino acids. CDR3 residues: CASSQDGNNPTGEQYF. As DNA, the CDR3 is TGTGCCAGCAGCCAAGATGGGAACAATCCTACGGGGGAGCAGTACTTC.

The rearrangement joins TRBV15 to TRBJ2-5, with D unclear. This CDR3 comprises 14 residues. V lost 0 bases and J lost 2, with 7 bases in between. CDR1 and CDR2 from the germline V gene are LNHNV and YYDKDF (reference sequence). The CDR3 DNA reads as TGTGCCACCAGCAGAGATCTACTACAAGAGACCCAGTACTTC. Translated, it gives CATSRDLLQETQYF.

This clone ranks as medium-sized. The chain couples TRBV10-1 to TRBJ1-5; D not resolved. With 0 bases removed from V and 7 bases from J, the gap between germline ends came to 4 bases. Germline V gene data show CDR1 as WNHNN and CDR2 as SYGVQD (reference sequence). This CDR3 is 12 amino acids long. The CDR3 is CASSESGQPQHF. The CDR3, as DNA: TGCGCCAGCAGTGAGTCCGGACAGCCCCAGCATTTT.

V and J are TRBV5-4 and TRBJ1-3; TRBD1 might be the D (5 bases). CDR1 SGHNT and CDR2 YYREEE come from the germline V gene (reference sequence). V gave up 5 bases and J gave up 4 bases, with 16 bases separating them. This CDR3 contains 15 residues. DNA for the CDR3: TGTGCCAGCAGTCTGGGGGTCCGGGAGGGAAACACCATATATTTT. Its translation: CASSLGVREGNTIYF. Full variable domain (outside the CDR3, taken from reference TRBV5-4 and TRBJ1-3): ETGVTQSPTHLIKTRGQQVTLRCSSQSGHNTVSWYQQALGQGPQFIFQYYREEENGRGNFPPRFSGLQFPNYSSELNVNALELDDSALYLCASSLGVREGNTIYFGEGSWLTVV.

This clone appeared a few times. The chain carries TRBV7-9 and TRBJ1-1, with D tentatively TRBD1 (5 bases). The CDR3 has 13 amino acids. CDR1 is SEHNR, CDR2 FQNEAQ, per germline (reference sequence). V lost 5 bases, J lost 1 base, and 8 bases lay in between. The CDR3 here is CASSRGWNTEAFF. The CDR3 DNA follows: TGTGCCAGCAGCAGGGGTTGGAACACTGAAGCTTTCTTT.

V and J are TRBV5-1 and TRBJ1-1; a possible D gene is TRBD1 (6 bases). V lost 4 bases and J lost 7, with 11 bases in between. In germline, CDR1 is SGHRS, CDR2 YFSETQ. This CDR3 comprises 12 residues. The CDR3 sequence is CASSPDRSEAFF. CDR3 nucleotide sequence: TGCGCCAGCAGCCCTGACAGGAGTGAAGCTTTCTTT. Full variable domain (remainder filled in from reference TRBV5-1 and TRBJ1-1): KAGVTQTPRYLIKTRGQQVTLSCSPISGHRSVSWYQQTPGQGLQFLFEYFSETQRNKGNFPGRFSGRQFSNSRSEMNVSTLELGDSALYLCASSPDRSEAFFGQGTRLTVV.

The chain links TRBV10-1 to TRBJ2-3, with 7 bases identical to TRBD2. Unmatched junction bases numbered 0, after V lost 2 bases and J lost 4 bases. The CDR3 extends over 13 amino acids. The germline CDR1 and CDR2 sequences are WNHNN and SYGVQD (reference sequence). The CDR3 reads CASSERGADTQYF. Here the CDR3 DNA reads TGCGCCAGCAGTGAGCGGGGGGCAGATACGCAGTATTTT.

CDR3 bases: TGTGCCTGGGCGCAGGACAGGGACTACGAGCAGTACTTC. It encodes CAWAQDRDYEQYF. V usage is TRBV30 and J usage is TRBJ2-7; 8 bases are a match to TRBD1. V lost 5 bases, J lost 3 bases, and 6 bases stayed unmatched. Germline-derived CDR1 and CDR2 are GTSNPN and SVGIG (reference sequence). The CDR3 is made up of 13 amino acids.

The chain is built from TRBV30 and TRBJ1-4, with D maybe TRBD1 (5 bases). V was clipped by 1 base and J by 8 bases, with 17 bases between them. CDR1 GTSNPN and CDR2 SVGIG come from the germline V gene (reference sequence). The CDR3 is 15 amino acids. The CDR3 bases are TGTGCCTGGAGTGCAGATCGGGCGGGGGGGGAAAAACTGTTTTTT. This codes for CAWSADRAGGEKLFF.

The gene calls are TRBV7-9 and TRBJ2-5; TRBD1 matches 9 bases. Germline values: CDR1 SEHNR, CDR2 FQNEAQ (reference sequence). The junction had 8 bases not matched to a gene; V was cut back by 5 bases and J by 7 bases. The CDR3 has 14 amino acids. CDR3 protein: CASSQGQGLGTQYF. The CDR3 nucleotides are TGTGCCAGCAGCCAGGGACAGGGCTTAGGGACCCAGTACTTC.

This chain uses TRBV18 with TRBJ2-5, with no clear D. The V end was cut by 1 base, the J end by 1 base, with 1 base between. Per the germline V gene, CDR1 is KGHSH and CDR2 is LQKENI. The CDR3 contains 12 residues. The CDR3, as DNA: TGTGCCAGCTCACCACGCCAAGAGACCCAGTACTTC. It is translated as CASSPRQETQYF.

This chain connects TRBV29-1 to TRBJ2-1; 12 bases map to TRBD2. Germline V gene data show CDR1 as SQVTM and CDR2 as ANQGSEA. CDR3 length equals 21 residues. V trimming: 2 bases; J trimming: 0 bases; junction bases outside the gene matches: 17. The DNA for the CDR3 is TGCAGCGTTGAAAAAGTGCCGGGACTAGCGGGCAGAAGGAGCTCCTACAATGAGCAGTTCTTC. The encoded protein is CSVEKVPGLAGRRSSYNEQFF.